These 26 T cell receptor beta chains came from one sample sequenced in a study of blood T cell repertoires in COVID-19. Sequencing used immunoSEQ multiplex PCR; TCRdb keeps in-frame clones, though not all of them. The data hold around 250,000 clones, with roughly 90% observed a single time. The specimen sequenced was peripheral blood. These receptors were obtained from a human donor in a cohort sampled during active COVID-19.

This rearrangement joins TRBV19 to TRBJ2-3, with D perhaps TRBD2 (5 bases). Germline CDR1 is LNHDA and CDR2 is SQIVND (reference sequence). The CDR3 is 14 residues long. CDR3 region: CATNGNGPSDTQYF. CDR3 in DNA: TGTGCGACTAACGGGAACGGACCCTCAGATACGCAGTATTTT.

Remarks on this clone: Additional DNA sequences in this sample encode the identical CDR3. The J gene is TRBJ1-2, the V gene TRBV6-2 or TRBV6-3; 9 bases are a match to TRBD1. Per germline, CDR1 MNHEY and CDR2 SVGEGT. The CDR3 spans 13 residues. Trimming removed 6 bases from V and 4 bases from J; junction bases left unmatched: 3. The chain's CDR3 is CASSRGQGYGYTF. The CDR3 nucleotides are TGTGCCAGCAGCAGGGGACAGGGCTATGGCTACACCTTC.

This clone was recorded a few times. V gene TRBV19 combines with J gene TRBJ1-4; TRBD1 is a possible D gene (6 bases). Trimming shortened V by 8 bases and J by 4 bases, and 11 bases separated the two germline ends. This CDR3 has 13 amino acids. CDR1 and CDR2 from the germline V gene are LNHDA and SQIVND (reference sequence). The CDR3: CASGQTLNEKLFF. CDR3 nucleotide sequence: TGTGCCAGTGGACAGACACTTAATGAAAAACTGTTTTTT.

This clone has just one count. The chain joins TRBV5-1 to TRBJ2-6; D uncertain. Between the trimmed V and J ends, which lost 4 bases and 0 bases, there was a span of 11 bases. Germline V gives CDR1 SGHRS, CDR2 YFSETQ. This CDR3 is built from 16 residues. The CDR3 here is CASSPRLTSGANVLTF. The CDR3, as DNA: TGCGCCAGCAGCCCCAGACTGACCTCTGGGGCCAACGTCCTGACTTTC.

V and J are TRBV2 and TRBJ2-7; perhaps TRBD2 as D (5 bases). CDR1 and CDR2 from the germline V gene are SNHLY and FYNNEI. Trimming pared 8 bases from V and 0 bases from J, leaving 14 bases between. The CDR3 extends over 14 amino acids. CDR3 residues: CASSTEESSYEQYF. DNA for the CDR3: TGTGCCAGCTCGACGGAGGAGAGCTCCTACGAGCAGTACTTC. The full variable domain, completed using reference TRBV2 and TRBJ2-7, is EPEVTQTPSHQVTQMGQEVILRCVPISNHLYFYWYRQILGQKVEFLVSFYNNEISEKSEIFDDQFSVERPDGSNFTLKIRSTKLEDSAMYFCASSTEESSYEQYFGPGTRLTVT.

This sequence joins TRBV9 and TRBJ1-6; D perhaps matches TRBD1 (5 bases). V lost 0 bases to trimming and J lost 7 bases, with 11 bases between them. The CDR3 has 15 amino acids. Germline V CDR1 and CDR2: SGDLS, YYNGEE. CDR3 bases: TGTGCCAGCAGCGTAGAACCTCAGGGAAATTCACCCCTCCACTTT. This translates into CASSVEPQGNSPLHF.

The chain combines TRBV7-6 with TRBJ2-7, with D possibly TRBD2 on 6 matching bases. V lost 8 bases and J lost 2, with 16 bases in between. The CDR3 has 14 amino acids. Germline-derived CDR1 and CDR2 are SGHVS and FNYEAQ. The CDR3 spells CASLQWEEAYEQYF. The CDR3 nucleotides read TGTGCCAGCCTCCAATGGGAGGAGGCCTACGAGCAGTACTTC.

The V call is TRBV23-1, the J call TRBJ1-2; no firm D call. Being an ORF, TRBV23-1 has a function that is uncertain. The CDR3 loop spans 13 amino acids. Between the trimmed V and J ends, which lost 4 bases and 0 bases, there was a span of 6 bases. CDR3 sequence reads: CASSRRANYGYTF. In DNA, the CDR3 is TGCGCCAGCAGTCGGAGGGCTAACTATGGCTACACCTTC.

The V and J genes are TRBV5-1 and TRBJ2-3, with TRBD2 identical over 11 bases. Germline CDR1 reads SGHRS; CDR2 reads YFSETQ. The CDR3 spans 15 residues. V shed 1 base, J shed 4 bases, and the junction held 2 bases outside the gene matches. Written as DNA, the CDR3 is TGCGCCAGCAGCTTGACTAGCGGGAGTGCAGATACGCAGTATTTT. Protein: CASSLTSGSADTQYF.

This chain joins TRBV7-9 and TRBJ1-1; D call uncertain. This CDR3 spans 14 amino acids. Germline V gene lookup returns CDR1 SEHNR and CDR2 FQNEAQ (reference sequence). The germline V and J ends were trimmed by 2 bases and 3 bases, with 10 bases remaining between them. The CDR3 spells CASSLSQEDTEAFF. CDR3 nucleotide sequence: TGTGCCAGCAGCTTAAGCCAGGAGGACACTGAAGCTTTCTTT.

The chain recombines TRBV7-2 with TRBJ2-3, with D uncertain. The CDR3 sequence is 15 residues long. With 3 bases removed from V and 2 bases from J, the gap between germline ends came to 12 bases. Germline loops: CDR1 SGHTA, CDR2 FQGNSA. CDR3 amino acids: CASSFDGSSTDTQYF. In DNA form, the CDR3 reads TGTGCCAGCAGCTTCGATGGTAGTTCCACAGATACGCAGTATTTT. The full variable domain, its missing parts supplied by reference TRBV7-2 and TRBJ2-3, is GAGVSQSPSNKVTEKGKDVELRCDPISGHTALYWYRQSLGQGLEFLIYFQGNSAPDKSGLPSDRFSAERTGGSVSTLTIQRTQQEDSAVYLCASSFDGSSTDTQYFGPGTRLTVL.

This rearrangement joins TRBV6-2 or TRBV6-3 to TRBJ1-4, with a possible D match to TRBD1 (5 bases). Trimming took off 0 bases at V and 0 bases at J, with 8 bases between the two ends. The CDR3 has 16 residues. The germline gives CDR1 MNHEY, CDR2 SVGEGT. CDR3 sequence (DNA): TGTGCCAGCAGTTACTCCCAGGGAACAACTAATGAAAAACTGTTTTTT. Its protein is CASSYSQGTTNEKLFF.

V usage is TRBV19 and J usage is TRBJ2-4, with TRBD2 identical over 8 bases. The CDR3 loop spans 16 amino acids. In germline, CDR1 is LNHDA, CDR2 SQIVND (reference sequence). The V gene end was trimmed by 5 bases and the J gene end by 0 bases; junction bases not matched to a gene: 6. The CDR3 DNA is TGTGCCAGTAGTTCCCAGGCGGGGGGAGCCAAAAACATTCAGTACTTC. It translates to CASSSQAGGAKNIQYF.

The rearrangement links TRBV19 to TRBJ2-7; 7 positions agree with TRBD1. This CDR3 is 14 amino acids long. The germline gives CDR1 LNHDA, CDR2 SQIVND (reference sequence). Germline trimming cut 7 bases from V and 1 base from J; bases unmatched to any gene: 7. The CDR3, as DNA: TGTGCCAGTAATGACAGGGTAGGATCCTACGAGCAGTACTTC. Its protein product is CASNDRVGSYEQYF.

CDR3 bases: TGTGCCTGGGCTCGGGACTTCCAAGAGACCCAGTACTTC. Protein sequence: CAWARDFQETQYF. The V call is TRBV30, the J call TRBJ2-5; perhaps TRBD2 as D (6 bases). This CDR3 has 13 amino acids. CDR1 and CDR2 (germline): GTSNPN, SVGIG (reference sequence). Trimming left V 5 bases short and J 1 base short, with 11 bases between. Supplemented by reference TRBV30 and TRBJ2-5, the full variable domain reads SQTIHQWPATLVQPVGSPLSLECTVEGTSNPNLYWYRQAAGRGLQLLFYSVGIGQISSEVPQNLSASRPQDRQFILSSKKLLLSDSGFYLCAWARDFQETQYFGPGTRLLVL.

The chain combines TRBV15 with TRBJ1-1, with D possibly matching TRBD1 (6 bases). Trimming removed 6 bases at V and 6 bases at J, with 17 bases between. CDR1 is LNHNV and CDR2 is YYDKDF in the germline V gene (reference sequence). CDR3 size: 14 residues. The CDR3 DNA sequence: TGTGCCACCAGAAACAGGGAAGGAGTTTCTGAAGCTTTCTTT. Its protein product is CATRNREGVSEAFF.

This clone was picked up a small number of times. The CDR3 reads CASSPDRGSSYEQYF. The DNA of the CDR3 is TGTGCCAGCAGTCCCGACAGGGGGAGCTCCTACGAGCAGTACTTC. This chain joins TRBV7-3 and TRBJ2-7, with 9 bases identical to TRBD1. Germline CDR1 is SGHTA and CDR2 is FQGTGA. After removal of 6 bases from V and 0 bases from J, the junction contained 6 bases not matched to a gene. The CDR3 spans 15 residues.

The V call is TRBV28, the J call TRBJ1-1; tentatively, D is TRBD1 (5 bases). The CDR3 has 14 amino acids. Deletions cut 2 bases from V and 7 bases from J, with 14 bases between. Germline values: CDR1 MDHEN, CDR2 SYDVKM. The CDR3 DNA sequence: TGTGCCAGCAGTTTACCCAGGGATGGTGGTGAAGCTTTCTTT. It is translated as CASSLPRDGGEAFF.

The CDR3 coding sequence is TGTGCCAGCAGCTCAGTAAGGGGAAGCAATCAGCCCCAGCATTTT. Translation: CASSSVRGSNQPQHF. This sequence joins TRBV11-2 and TRBJ1-5; D is perhaps TRBD1 (5 bases). In germline, CDR1 is SGHAT, CDR2 FQNNGV. Trimming shortened V by 4 bases and J by 1 base, and 11 bases separated the two germline ends. The CDR3 runs 15 residues. Using reference TRBV11-2 and TRBJ1-5 for the parts outside the CDR3, the full variable domain is EAGVAQSPRYKIIEKRQSVAFWCNPISGHATLYWYQQILGQGPKLLIQFQNNGVVDDSQLPKDRFSAERLKGVDSTLKIQPAKLEDSAVYLCASSSVRGSNQPQHFGDGTRLSIL.

This chain links TRBV27 with TRBJ2-7; 10 bases align to TRBD1. V trimming: 5 bases; J trimming: 4 bases; junction bases outside the gene matches: 5. The CDR3 has 14 amino acids. Per germline, CDR1 MNHEY and CDR2 SMNVEV (reference sequence). CDR3 nucleotide sequence: TGTGCCAGCAGTCCCGGGACAGGGGAATACGAGCAGTACTTC. Protein sequence: CASSPGTGEYEQYF.

This clone is a singleton in its sample. This chain joins TRBV5-1 and TRBJ1-1; D unclear. V was trimmed by 3 bases and J by 4 bases, leaving 13 bases between them. This CDR3 is built from 14 residues. Germline lookup yields CDR1 SGHRS and CDR2 YFSETQ. CDR3 in amino acids: CASSSPRGSTEAFF. The CDR3 DNA reads TGCGCCAGCAGCTCCCCGCGGGGATCCACTGAAGCTTTCTTT.

Here the CDR3 reads CASSPGTFTSTEAFF. The DNA for the CDR3 is TGTGCCAGCAGTCCCGGGACATTTACCTCCACTGAAGCTTTCTTT. The gene calls are TRBV6-6 and TRBJ1-1; D perhaps matches TRBD1 (6 bases). Trimming removed 5 bases from V and 4 bases from J, with 17 bases in between. CDR3 length: 15 amino acids. Germline V CDR1 and CDR2: MNHNY, SVGAGI (reference sequence).

The genes are TRBV19 and TRBJ2-1; 9 positions agree with TRBD1. The CDR3 totals 15 residues. With V trimmed by 6 bases and J by 7 bases, 10 bases remained unmatched. Germline V CDR1 and CDR2: LNHDA, SQIVND (reference sequence). CDR3 sequence reads: CASSTGQGTLNEQFF. The CDR3 region has the DNA TGTGCCAGTAGCACCGGACAGGGGACTCTAAATGAGCAGTTCTTC.

As DNA, the CDR3 is TGCGCCAGCAGCCACCCCCCCCGGGATACGCAGTATTTT. Its translation is CASSHPPRDTQYF. The J gene is TRBJ2-3, the V gene TRBV4-1; D not resolved. The CDR3 length is 13 residues. Looked up from germline, CDR1 is MGHRA and CDR2 is YSYEKL. Trimming removed 3 bases at V and 6 bases at J, with 10 bases between.

The chain is built from TRBV7-9 and TRBJ2-3, with a weak D call TRBD1 (6 bases). V gave up 5 bases and J gave up 1 base, with 10 bases separating them. The CDR3 loop spans 14 amino acids. The V gene's germline CDR1 is SEHNR and CDR2 FQNEAQ (reference sequence). The DNA of the CDR3 is TGTGCCAGCAGCCGGGACACCCGCACAGATACGCAGTATTTT. Its translation: CASSRDTRTDTQYF.

J is TRBJ1-2 and V is TRBV7-8; D uncertain. This CDR3 comprises 14 residues. Germline assignment: CDR1 SGHVS and CDR2 FQNEAQ. Trimming removed 0 bases from V and 8 bases from J, with 13 bases in between. The DNA of the CDR3 is TGTGCCAGCAGCTTAGCCACCCCTGAGGGCGGCTACACCTTC. It specifies CASSLATPEGGYTF. The full variable domain, with the rest looked up from reference TRBV7-8 and TRBJ1-2, is GAGVSQSPRYKVAKRGQDVALRCDPISGHVSLFWYQQALGQGPEFLTYFQNEAQLDKSGLPSDRFFAERPEGSVSTLKIQRTQQEDSAVYLCASSLATPEGGYTFGSGTRLTVV.